The rows below give T cell receptor beta chains drawn from one sample of a study of shared clonotypes between healthy human individuals. Using immunoSEQ multiplex PCR, the repertoire was profiled, and TCRdb retains in-frame clones only, with some absent. The sample yields about 710,000 clones, over 60% seen once. Sequenced: memory CD4+ T cells sorted from blood. All receptors derive from a woman in her twenties or thirties in good health. Both conserved end residues are part of each CDR3. Fields, in order: CDR3 DNA, CDR3 protein, D gene, V gene, J gene, clone size. The D gene is left open where the match is weak. For some rows the clone size is stated as once, few or many, or as a class when expanded; others skip it.

CDR3 DNA: TGTGCCAGCAGCAACCGGGACCCCAGCCGTCCTGAGCAGTTCTTC
CDR3 protein: CASSNRDPSRPEQFF
D gene: NA
V gene: TRBV28
J gene: TRBJ2-1
clone size: NA

CDR3 DNA: TGTGCCAGTAGTATAGACAGTAGCGGGACGACCTACGAGCAGTACTTC
CDR3 protein: CASSIDSSGTTYEQYF
D gene: TRBD2
V gene: TRBV19
J gene: TRBJ2-7
clone size: NA

CDR3 DNA: TGTGCCAGCAGCCCCTACCTTTCGAATGGCTACACCTTC
CDR3 protein: CASSPYLSNGYTF
D gene: NA
V gene: TRBV11-2
J gene: TRBJ1-2
clone size: NA

CDR3 DNA: TGTGCCAGCAGCAATCTCGGACTAGTCATTGAGCAGTTCTTC
CDR3 protein: CASSNLGLVIEQFF
D gene: NA
V gene: TRBV21-1
J gene: TRBJ2-1
clone size: few

CDR3 DNA: TGCGCCAGCAGCCATGGACAGGGGGCAACTAATGAAAAACTGTTTTTT
CDR3 protein: CASSHGQGATNEKLFF
D gene: TRBD1
V gene: TRBV4-1
J gene: TRBJ1-4
clone size: NA

CDR3 DNA: TGCGCCAGCAGCCCCCTAGGACTCCAGAGTAGAACCTTC
CDR3 protein: CASSPLGLQSRTF
D gene: NA
V gene: TRBV4-1
J gene: TRBJ1-2
clone size: NA

CDR3 DNA: TGTGCCAGCAGTTACTCCGGACAGTACAATGAGCAGTTCTTC
CDR3 protein: CASSYSGQYNEQFF
D gene: NA
V gene: TRBV6-6
J gene: TRBJ2-1
clone size: NA

CDR3 DNA: TGTGCCAGCAGTTCCGGCCGCCCCTACGAGCAGTACTTC
CDR3 protein: CASSSGRPYEQYF
D gene: NA
V gene: TRBV27
J gene: TRBJ2-7
clone size: NA

CDR3 DNA: TGCGCCAGCAGCCAAGATAGGGATTGGACAGGCAATGGCTACACCTTC
CDR3 protein: CASSQDRDWTGNGYTF
D gene: TRBD1
V gene: TRBV4-1
J gene: TRBJ1-2
clone size: NA

CDR3 DNA: TGCGCCAGCAGCCGGGACATCGGTTATGGCTACACCTTC
CDR3 protein: CASSRDIGYGYTF
D gene: NA
V gene: TRBV5-1
J gene: TRBJ1-2
clone size: NA

CDR3 DNA: TGTGCCAGCAGAGCCCCTAGCGGGTTCTACGAGCAGTACTTC
CDR3 protein: CASRAPSGFYEQYF
D gene: TRBD2
V gene: TRBV7-2
J gene: TRBJ2-7
clone size: once

CDR3 DNA: TGTGCCACCGAGGGTGCGGGAGAGGCGATAGAGCAGTACTTC
CDR3 protein: CATEGAGEAIEQYF
D gene: TRBD2
V gene: TRBV2
J gene: TRBJ2-5
clone size: NA

CDR3 DNA: TGTGCCAGCAGCCGAACACAGGGGAATCAGCCCCAGCATTTT
CDR3 protein: CASSRTQGNQPQHF
D gene: TRBD1
V gene: TRBV4-2
J gene: TRBJ1-5
clone size: NA

CDR3 DNA: TGTGCCAGCAGGGGAGACAGGGGCGCGTATGAAAAACTGTTTTTT
CDR3 protein: CASRGDRGAYEKLFF
D gene: TRBD1
V gene: TRBV2
J gene: TRBJ1-4
clone size: few

CDR3 DNA: TGTGCCAGCACATTCAGTAGCGGGCTGAACACCGGGGAGCTGTTTTTT
CDR3 protein: CASTFSSGLNTGELFF
D gene: TRBD2
V gene: TRBV2
J gene: TRBJ2-2
clone size: many

CDR3 DNA: TGTGCCACCACGCCGGGTAGCGGGCCGACCTACGAGCAGTACTTC
CDR3 protein: CATTPGSGPTYEQYF
D gene: TRBD2
V gene: TRBV18
J gene: TRBJ2-7
clone size: NA

CDR3 DNA: TGCGCCAGCAGTCAAACAGGGGCCTCGAATCAGCCCCAGCATTTT
CDR3 protein: CASSQTGASNQPQHF
D gene: TRBD1
V gene: TRBV4-1
J gene: TRBJ1-5
clone size: NA

CDR3 DNA: TGTGCCAGCAGTGTTGGGACCGGAAAACTGTTTTTT
CDR3 protein: CASSVGTGKLFF
D gene: NA
V gene: TRBV25-1
J gene: TRBJ1-4
clone size: NA

CDR3 DNA: TGTGCCAGTAGTATAATTCCCGGGGAGCTGTTTTTT
CDR3 protein: CASSIIPGELFF
D gene: NA
V gene: TRBV19
J gene: TRBJ2-2
clone size: NA

CDR3 DNA: TGTGCCAGCAGTGAGACCGACAACCCTGGAAACACCATATATTTT
CDR3 protein: CASSETDNPGNTIYF
D gene: NA
V gene: TRBV25-1
J gene: TRBJ1-3
clone size: NA

CDR3 DNA: TGTGCCAGCAGTGGGGGACTAGCGGGAGGGAATGAGCAGTTCTTC
CDR3 protein: CASSGGLAGGNEQFF
D gene: TRBD2
V gene: TRBV25-1
J gene: TRBJ2-1
clone size: NA

CDR3 DNA: TGTGCTAGTGGTTTGGGGAACAGGGGAGATACGCAGTATTTT
CDR3 protein: CASGLGNRGDTQYF
D gene: TRBD1
V gene: TRBV12-5
J gene: TRBJ2-3
clone size: NA

CDR3 DNA: TGCGCCAGCAGCATGGGGCCAGGGGGGGGATCCTACGAGCAGTACTTC
CDR3 protein: CASSMGPGGGSYEQYF
D gene: NA
V gene: TRBV4-1
J gene: TRBJ2-7
clone size: few

CDR3 DNA: TGTGCCAGCAGCTCCCAGGGAACGAGGAATGAGCAGTTCTTC
CDR3 protein: CASSSQGTRNEQFF
D gene: NA
V gene: TRBV5-4
J gene: TRBJ2-1
clone size: NA

CDR3 DNA: TGTGCCAGCAGCCGACAGAGCACAGATACGCAGTATTTT
CDR3 protein: CASSRQSTDTQYF
D gene: NA
V gene: TRBV11-2
J gene: TRBJ2-3
clone size: NA

CDR3 DNA: TGTGCCAGCAGCTCTCGGGAAAGCGAGCAGTTCTTC
CDR3 protein: CASSSRESEQFF
D gene: NA
V gene: TRBV5-4
J gene: TRBJ2-1
clone size: NA

CDR3 DNA: TGTGCCAGCAGCTTGCAGGCAGGGAATGAAAAACTGTTTTTT
CDR3 protein: CASSLQAGNEKLFF
D gene: NA
V gene: TRBV5-5
J gene: TRBJ1-4
clone size: NA

CDR3 DNA: TGTGCCAGCACCAGGAGAAGCGAAAAACTGTTTTTT
CDR3 protein: CASTRRSEKLFF
D gene: NA
V gene: TRBV2
J gene: TRBJ1-4
clone size: many

CDR3 DNA: TGCGCCAGCAGTCCCACAGGGCCCCAAGAGACCCAGTACTTC
CDR3 protein: CASSPTGPQETQYF
D gene: NA
V gene: TRBV10-1
J gene: TRBJ2-5
clone size: NA

CDR3 DNA: TGTGCCAGCACCATCCGGGCCAACCTGGGGAACTATGGCTACACCTTC
CDR3 protein: CASTIRANLGNYGYTF
D gene: NA
V gene: TRBV28
J gene: TRBJ1-2
clone size: NA

CDR3 DNA: TGTGCCAGCTCACCTAGACAGGGGGCGGGGAACACTGAAGCTTTCTTT
CDR3 protein: CASSPRQGAGNTEAFF
D gene: TRBD1
V gene: TRBV18
J gene: TRBJ1-1
clone size: NA

CDR3 DNA: TGTGCCAGCAGTCGCCAGCGCGATCTGCCCCAGCATTTT
CDR3 protein: CASSRQRDLPQHF
D gene: NA
V gene: TRBV27
J gene: TRBJ1-5
clone size: few

CDR3 DNA: TGTGCCAGCAGTGCGGGACAGGGGGCAGGTACCTTC
CDR3 protein: CASSAGQGAGTF
D gene: TRBD1
V gene: TRBV2
J gene: TRBJ1-2
clone size: NA

CDR3 DNA: TGTGCCAGCAGGAAGGACCCATCTGGAAACACCATATATTTT
CDR3 protein: CASRKDPSGNTIYF
D gene: NA
V gene: TRBV14
J gene: TRBJ1-3
clone size: NA

CDR3 DNA: TGTGCCAGCAGCCTCGGTACCTCTGGAAACACCATATATTTT
CDR3 protein: CASSLGTSGNTIYF
D gene: NA
V gene: TRBV13
J gene: TRBJ1-3
clone size: NA

CDR3 DNA: TGTGCCAGCAGTATCCCCGGGACAGCTAACTATGGCTACACCTTC
CDR3 protein: CASSIPGTANYGYTF
D gene: TRBD1
V gene: TRBV28
J gene: TRBJ1-2
clone size: NA

CDR3 DNA: TGTGCCAGCAGCTCCGGGATAAGGGAGACCCAGTACTTC
CDR3 protein: CASSSGIRETQYF
D gene: NA
V gene: TRBV11-3
J gene: TRBJ2-5
clone size: few

CDR3 DNA: TGTGCCAGCAGCTTGAATGTAGTCGGCTTGCTATCCTACAATGAGCAGTTCTTC
CDR3 protein: CASSLNVVGLLSYNEQFF
D gene: NA
V gene: TRBV5-4
J gene: TRBJ2-1
clone size: NA

CDR3 DNA: TGTGCCAGCAGTTACTCGAACAGAAATAGCAATCAGCCCCAGCATTTT
CDR3 protein: CASSYSNRNSNQPQHF
D gene: NA
V gene: TRBV6-6
J gene: TRBJ1-5
clone size: once

CDR3 DNA: TGTGCCAGCAGCCGGGCGGTGAGCAATCAGCCCCAGCATTTT
CDR3 protein: CASSRAVSNQPQHF
D gene: NA
V gene: TRBV6-1
J gene: TRBJ1-5
clone size: few

CDR3 DNA: TGTGCCAGCAGTGAGCTAGCGGGAGAGATCGGGGAGCTGTTTTTT
CDR3 protein: CASSELAGEIGELFF
D gene: TRBD2
V gene: TRBV2
J gene: TRBJ2-2
clone size: NA

CDR3 DNA: TGTGCCAGCAGTGAAGGGACAAGAGCTTATGGCTACACCTTC
CDR3 protein: CASSEGTRAYGYTF
D gene: NA
V gene: TRBV6-1
J gene: TRBJ1-2
clone size: NA

CDR3 DNA: TGTGCCAGTACCCGACTCAGCGGGCTCCGCTCAGATACGCAGTATTTT
CDR3 protein: CASTRLSGLRSDTQYF
D gene: NA
V gene: TRBV28
J gene: TRBJ2-3
clone size: NA

CDR3 DNA: TGTGCCAGCAGCCACCACCAAGGTCGAGGTGGCTACGAGCAGTACTTC
CDR3 protein: CASSHHQGRGGYEQYF
D gene: NA
V gene: TRBV14
J gene: TRBJ2-7
clone size: NA

CDR3 DNA: TGTGCCAGTAGTATAGGATTGGCAGATACGCAGTATTTT
CDR3 protein: CASSIGLADTQYF
D gene: NA
V gene: TRBV19
J gene: TRBJ2-3
clone size: NA

CDR3 DNA: TGTGCCAGCAGCCAAGTTAGGGGGAGGGCCGATGAGCAGTTCTTC
CDR3 protein: CASSQVRGRADEQFF
D gene: NA
V gene: TRBV14
J gene: TRBJ2-1
clone size: NA

CDR3 DNA: TGTGCCAGCAGTAGAGACAGTAGGAACTATGGCTACACCTTC
CDR3 protein: CASSRDSRNYGYTF
D gene: NA
V gene: TRBV6-5
J gene: TRBJ1-2
clone size: NA

CDR3 DNA: TGTGCCAGTAGTATCGGGGATTTTTCATTCGAGCAGTACTTC
CDR3 protein: CASSIGDFSFEQYF
D gene: NA
V gene: TRBV19
J gene: TRBJ2-7
clone size: NA

CDR3 DNA: TGTGCCAGCAGTGGATCGTACACAGATACGCAGTATTTT
CDR3 protein: CASSGSYTDTQYF
D gene: NA
V gene: TRBV6-1
J gene: TRBJ2-3
clone size: NA

CDR3 DNA: TGTGCCTGGAGTTACTCAGTCCTGAGGGGCGAGCAGTACTTC
CDR3 protein: CAWSYSVLRGEQYF
D gene: NA
V gene: TRBV30
J gene: TRBJ2-7
clone size: NA